These 28 T cell receptor beta chains were all obtained from the same sample, sequenced in a study of tumor and adjacent non-tumor tissue in lung cancer. RNA was extracted from bulk tissue without any cell sorting. TCRbeta libraries were built with three rounds of nested PCR, modified from ARM-PCR. TCRdb redid the calling of the multiplex PCR reads with MiXCR, one entry per CDR3 protein. The sample lists approximately 120,000 distinct CDR3 sequences; approximately 71% were seen once. The sample comprised lung tumor tissue. These receptors all stem from a woman in her sixties or seventies with non-small cell lung cancer.

As regards this clonotype: One end of the junction does not line up with germline, which may come from a read error. The V call is TRBV6-5, the J call TRBJ1-1, with a weak D call TRBD1 (6 bases). This CDR3 spans 14 amino acids. Germline V CDR1 and CDR2: MNHEY, SVGAGI. This CDR3 reads CVSSYSRGDTEDFF. The CDR3 DNA reads as TGTGTCAGCAGTTACTCGCGAGGGGACACTGAAGATTTCTTT.

The CDR3 sequence: CASSSIGNLNAGNTIYF. The CDR3 nucleotides read TGTGCCAGCAGTTCAATAGGAAATCTTAACGCTGGAAACACCATATATTTT. This chain connects TRBV28 to TRBJ1-3, with D uncertain. CDR3 length: 17 residues. V dropped 4 bases and J dropped 2 bases, with 18 bases sitting between them. CDR1 MDHEN and CDR2 SYDVKM come from the germline V gene.

This clonotype is a singleton in its sample. With a much larger clone just one base away, this may be a read error. V and J are TRBV6-2 or TRBV6-3 and TRBJ2-7, with 8 bases fitting TRBD1. The CDR3 sequence is 14 residues long. V gave up 5 bases and J gave up 8 bases; unmatched junction bases: 11. The germline gives CDR1 MNHEY, CDR2 SVGEGT. The DNA of the CDR3 is TGTGCCAGCAGTGCCGACAGGGGTGTCCCCAAGCAGTACTTC. This gives the protein CASSADRGVPKQYF.

The rearrangement uses TRBV28 and TRBJ2-3, with 9 bases matching TRBD1. Germline V CDR1 and CDR2: MDHEN, SYDVKM. This CDR3 is 12 amino acids long. V trimming: 7 bases; J trimming: 14 bases; junction bases outside the gene matches: 10. CDR3 nucleotides: TGTGCCAGCAACGGGGGACAGGGTCTAGTGTATTTT. Its protein is CASNGGQGLVYF.

V is TRBV20-1 and J is TRBJ2-5; 10 bases are shared with TRBD2. The germline V gene encodes CDR1 DFQATT and CDR2 SNEGSKA (reference sequence). The J segment lost 5 bases and the V segment lost 5 bases, leaving 14 bases of the junction unmatched. The CDR3 totals 16 residues. The chain's CDR3 is CSAVGLAEGRHETQYF. The CDR3 region has the DNA TGCAGTGCTGTTGGACTAGCGGAGGGGAGACACGAGACCCAGTACTTC.

On this clonotype itself: A clone one base away is much larger, so this may be a read error. This chain connects TRBV5-6 to TRBJ2-4, with D possibly TRBD2 on 5 matching bases. CDR3 size: 14 residues. In germline, CDR1 is SGHDT, CDR2 YYEEEE. The DNA of the CDR3 is TGTGCCAGCAGCTTGGAGCTAGCCAAAAACATTAAGTACTTC. The encoded protein is CASSLELAKNIKYF.

Regarding this clonotype: The junction does not match germline at one end; this may be a read error. The genes are TRBV11-3 and TRBJ2-3; D is perhaps TRBD1 (6 bases). The germline V gene encodes CDR1 SGHNT and CDR2 YENEEA. The CDR3 spans 12 residues. CDR3 nucleotide sequence: TGTGCGAGCAGCTTCTGGACAGATAAGCAGTATTTT. Protein sequence: CASSFWTDKQYF.

V is TRBV6-5 and J is TRBJ2-6; D uncertain. CDR1 is MNHEY and CDR2 is SVGAGI in the germline V gene. The CDR3 has 13 amino acids. V lost 6 bases and J lost 2, with 5 bases in between. In DNA, the CDR3 is TGTGCCAGCAGGCCACCTGGGGCCAACGTCCTGACTTTC. Its protein product is CASRPPGANVLTF.

The genes are TRBV19 and TRBJ1-1; a possible D gene is TRBD1 (5 bases). The CDR3 has 14 residues. The V gene's germline CDR1 is LNHDA and CDR2 SQIVND (reference sequence). Deletions cut 7 bases from V and 5 bases from J, with 17 bases between. The CDR3 bases are TGTGCCAGTACCGTATCAGGGTTAGGTACTGAAGCTTTCTTT. This sequence encodes CASTVSGLGTEAFF.

Points on this clonotype: Relative to the germline gene, one junction end is altered; a read error may explain this. This rearrangement joins TRBV12-3 or TRBV12-4 to TRBJ1-6, with D unresolved. The CDR3 length is 15 residues. In DNA form, the CDR3 reads TGTGCCAACAGTCTCGAGAACTCCTATAATTCACACCTCCACTTT. This encodes CANSLENSYNSHLHF.

This clonotype was observed at least ten times. The V call is TRBV6-1, the J call TRBJ1-1; D not resolved. V shed 10 bases and J shed 1 base, with 16 bases lying between them. This CDR3 has 14 residues. Per the germline V gene, CDR1 is MNHNS and CDR2 is SASEGT. The CDR3 is CAIPSPDRNTEAFF. The DNA for the CDR3 is TGTGCCATACCATCCCCGGACCGGAACACTGAAGCTTTCTTT.

The CDR3 bases are TGTGCCAGCAGTTTAATGGGGGGCGGCAGCTATGGCTACACCTTC. It is translated as CASSLMGGGSYGYTF. This sequence joins TRBV28 and TRBJ1-2; tentative D call: TRBD1 (6 bases). The CDR3 runs 15 residues. The germline gives CDR1 MDHEN, CDR2 SYDVKM. Trimming took 2 bases from V and 4 from J, leaving 14 bases between them.

On this clonotype: The junction departs from germline at one end; a sequencing error may be responsible. The chain employs TRBV11-1 and TRBJ1-1, with no clear D. The CDR3 extends over 14 amino acids. Germline assignment: CDR1 SGHAT and CDR2 FQDESV (reference sequence). The CDR3 here is CASSLGWVTTEAIF. The CDR3 DNA is TGTGCCAGCAGCTTGGGCTGGGTGACCACTGAAGCTATCTTT.

There are a few counts of this clonotype. The V call is TRBV6-5, the J call TRBJ2-5; 9 positions agree with TRBD2. The J segment lost 5 bases and the V segment lost 8 bases, leaving 12 bases of the junction unmatched. The germline CDR1 and CDR2 sequences are MNHEY and SVGAGI. The length of the CDR3 is 15 residues. The CDR3 sequence: CASARGQRGVETQYF. In DNA form, the CDR3 reads TGTGCCAGCGCCCGGGGACAGCGGGGGGTGGAGACCCAGTACTTC.

With respect to this clonotype: The junction departs from the called germline gene at one end, perhaps through a read error. The genes are TRBV20-1 and TRBJ1-5; D ambiguous. Germline CDR1 DFQATT, CDR2 SNEGSKA (reference sequence). This CDR3 contains 15 residues. CDR3 sequence: CSPRVQSIGNQPQHF. CDR3 coding DNA: TGCAGTCCTAGAGTACAATCTATCGGCAATCAGCCCCAGCATTTT.

This clonotype was found a few times. A read error may account for a junction end that differs from germline. The rearrangement uses TRBV11-2 and TRBJ2-7; possible D gene TRBD1, 5 bases. The length of the CDR3 is 15 residues. Germline assignment: CDR1 SGHAT and CDR2 FQNNGV. This CDR3 reads CASNLGAGSYYEQYF. CDR3 bases: TGTGCCAGCAACTTAGGAGCAGGGTCATACTACGAGCAATACTTC.

On this clonotype: Being one base from a much bigger clone, this may be a read error. The chain combines TRBV6-6 with TRBJ2-5; 9 positions match TRBD1. V shed 4 bases, J shed 2 bases, and the junction held 8 bases outside the gene matches. CDR3 length: 16 residues. Germline loops: CDR1 MNHNY, CDR2 SVGAGI (reference sequence). CDR3 loop: CASSSRTGVMQETQYF. The CDR3 nucleotides are TGTGCCAGCAGTTCTCGGACAGGGGTGATGCAAGAGACCCAGTACTTC.

As concerns this clonotype: At one end the junction does not follow the germline gene, possibly because of a read error. The chain recombines TRBV11-2 with TRBJ2-5; D not certain. Germline CDR1 SGHAT, CDR2 FQNNGV. This CDR3 is built from 11 residues. The CDR3 region is CATSPQETQYF. In nucleotides, the CDR3 is TGTGCCACCAGCCCACAAGAGACCCAGTACTTC.

This clonotype has ten or more counts. V and J are TRBV20-1 and TRBJ1-1; unclear D gene. The CDR3 sequence is 14 residues long. Germline V lookup: CDR1 DFQATT, CDR2 SNEGSKA (reference sequence). The V gene lost 2 bases and the J gene lost 7 bases, with 17 bases spanning the gap. Written as DNA, the CDR3 is TGCAGTGCTAGACCTAGAGGCAGAGGAGTTGAAGCTTTCTTT. It translates to CSARPRGRGVEAFF.

Comment on this clonotype: As the CDR3 is not closed by the conserved phenylalanine or tryptophan, this likely results from a read error. This chain uses TRBV6-2 or TRBV6-3 with TRBJ2-7, with TRBD2 matching over 8 bases. The CDR3 spans 15 residues. Germline V gene sequence: CDR1 MNHEY, CDR2 SVGEGT. The trim removed 6 bases at V and 1 base at J, leaving 8 bases unmatched. This chain's CDR3 is CASSTLAGRSYEQYN. As DNA, the CDR3 is TGTGCCAGCAGCACCCTAGCGGGTCGTTCCTACGAGCAGTACAAC.

Many counts were recorded for this clonotype. The J gene is TRBJ2-7, the V gene TRBV12-3 or TRBV12-4, with 7 bases aligning to TRBD2. The CDR3 extends over 14 amino acids. V shed 4 bases, J shed 0 bases, and the junction held 3 bases outside the gene matches. CDR3 nucleotides: TGTGCCAGCAGTTCAGCGGGGAGCTCCTACGAGCAGTACTTC. This codes for CASSSAGSSYEQYF.

This clonotype is a singleton in its sample. The chain combines TRBV12-3 or TRBV12-4 with TRBJ1-2; D is unclear. The CDR3 contains 12 residues. Trimming took 6 bases from V and 7 from J, leaving 12 bases between them. CDR3 in amino acids: CASSNLVGGYTF. Written as DNA, the CDR3 is TGTGCCAGCAGCAACCTGGTAGGTGGCTACACCTTC.

The J gene is TRBJ2-4, the V gene TRBV2; D is ambiguous. V was pared by 10 bases and J by 6 bases, with 10 bases between. This CDR3 has 11 residues. Looked up from germline, CDR1 is SNHLY and CDR2 is FYNNEI. The CDR3 DNA sequence: TGTGCCACCCACAAAGGAAACATTCAGTACTTC. Translating it yields CATHKGNIQYF.

As concerns this clonotype: The junction does not match germline at one end; this may be a read error. J is TRBJ1-3 and V is TRBV13, with D possibly matching TRBD1 (6 bases). CDR3 size: 15 residues. Germline CDR1 reads PRHDT; CDR2 reads FYEKMQ (reference sequence). The CDR3: CANSLYRASGNTIYF. The CDR3 region has the DNA TGTGCCAACAGCTTGTACAGGGCATCTGGAAACACCATATATTTT.

Concerning this clonotype itself: One junction end disagrees with the germline gene, perhaps due to a read error. J is TRBJ2-1 and V is TRBV6-2 or TRBV6-3; D is possibly TRBD2 (5 bases). The CDR3 length is 15 residues. CDR1 is MNHEY, CDR2 SVGEGT, per germline. CDR3 nucleotides: TGTGCCAGCGGGCCCGGGGAAGCCTCCTATAATGAGCAGTTCTTC. Translation: CASGPGEASYNEQFF.

This clonotype was recorded a few times. This chain joins TRBV29-1 and TRBJ2-1, with TRBD2 matching 12 bases. CDR3 size: 16 residues. V dropped 3 bases and J dropped 10; count of bases not matched to a gene: 13. The V gene's germline CDR1 is SQVTM and CDR2 ANQGSEA. In nucleotides, the CDR3 is TGCAGCGTTGATGGTGGCCTAGCGGGAGGGTCCGACGAGCAGTTCTTC. Translation: CSVDGGLAGGSDEQFF.

Note on this clonotype: The conserved phenylalanine or tryptophan is not found at the CDR3 terminus, so this likely reflects a read error. V is TRBV4-1 and J is TRBJ1-2; D possibly corresponds to TRBD1 (5 bases). Trimming stripped 1 base from V and 8 bases from J, with 17 bases between. CDR1 is MGHRA, CDR2 YSYEKL, per germline. CDR3 length: 15 amino acids. The CDR3 DNA sequence: TGCGCCAGCAGCCAAGGAATAGTGACAGCGGGCGGCTACACCATC. Protein sequence: CASSQGIVTAGGYTI.

About this clonotype itself: At one end, the junction sequence differs from germline, possibly due to a read error. This chain connects TRBV12-3 or TRBV12-4 to TRBJ2-3; TRBD1 aligns across 9 bases. The CDR3 totals 18 residues. Here the CDR3 reads CASSSPGGDRAFRDTLYF. In DNA, the CDR3 is TGTGCCAGCAGTTCCCCAGGAGGGGACAGGGCTTTTCGGGATACGCTGTACTTT.